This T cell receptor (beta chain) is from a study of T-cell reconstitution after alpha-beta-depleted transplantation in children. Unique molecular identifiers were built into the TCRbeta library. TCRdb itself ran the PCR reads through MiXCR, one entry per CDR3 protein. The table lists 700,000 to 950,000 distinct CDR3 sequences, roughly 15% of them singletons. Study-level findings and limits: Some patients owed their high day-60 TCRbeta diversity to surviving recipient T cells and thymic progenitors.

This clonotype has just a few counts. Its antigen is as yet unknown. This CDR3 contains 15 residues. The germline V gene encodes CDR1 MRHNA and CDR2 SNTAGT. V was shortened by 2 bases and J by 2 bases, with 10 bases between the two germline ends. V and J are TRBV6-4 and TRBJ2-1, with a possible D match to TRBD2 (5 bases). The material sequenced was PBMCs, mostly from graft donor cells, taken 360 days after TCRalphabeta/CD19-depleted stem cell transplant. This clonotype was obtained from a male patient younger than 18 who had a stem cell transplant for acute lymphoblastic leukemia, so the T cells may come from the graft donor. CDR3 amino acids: CASSDRKRTYNEQFF. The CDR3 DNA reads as TGTGCCAGCAGTGACCGGAAGCGGACCTACAATGAGCAGTTCTTC.